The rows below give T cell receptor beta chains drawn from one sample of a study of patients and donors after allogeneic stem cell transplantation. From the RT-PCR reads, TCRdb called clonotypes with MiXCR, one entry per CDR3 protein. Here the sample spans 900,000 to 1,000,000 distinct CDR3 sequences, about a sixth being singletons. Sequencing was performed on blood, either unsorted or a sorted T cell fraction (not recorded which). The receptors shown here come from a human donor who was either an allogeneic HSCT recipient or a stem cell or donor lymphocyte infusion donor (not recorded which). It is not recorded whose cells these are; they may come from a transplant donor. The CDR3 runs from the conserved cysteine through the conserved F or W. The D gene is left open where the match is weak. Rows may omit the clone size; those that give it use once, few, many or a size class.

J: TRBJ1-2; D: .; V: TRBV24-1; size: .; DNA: TGTGCCACCAGTGAGCCAAGGAAGGCTGGCTACACCTTC; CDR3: CATSEPRKAGYTF
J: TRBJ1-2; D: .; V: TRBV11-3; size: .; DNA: TGTGCCAGCAGCTTACCGGGGGCGCAAGGCTACACCTTC; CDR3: CASSLPGAQGYTF
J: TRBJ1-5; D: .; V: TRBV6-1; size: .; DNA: TGTGCCAGCAGTGAAGCGCGAAGGGCAGGCTCAAATCAGCCCCAGCATTTT; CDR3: CASSEARRAGSNQPQHF
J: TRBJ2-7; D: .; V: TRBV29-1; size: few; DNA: TGCAGCGTTGCCGAAGGCTACGAGCAGTACTTC; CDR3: CSVAEGYEQYF
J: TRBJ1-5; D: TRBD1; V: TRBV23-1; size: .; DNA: TGCGCCAGCAGACGGGACAGAACCAATCAGCCCCAGCATTTT; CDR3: CASRRDRTNQPQHF
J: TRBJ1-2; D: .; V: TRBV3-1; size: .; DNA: TGTGCCAGCAGCCAAGAGTGGGGGGGTAACTATGGCTACACCTTC; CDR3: CASSQEWGGNYGYTF
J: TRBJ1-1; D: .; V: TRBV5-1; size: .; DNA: TGCGCCAGCAGCTTGATGTGGCAGGGTGGTACTGAAGCTTTCTTT; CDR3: CASSLMWQGGTEAFF
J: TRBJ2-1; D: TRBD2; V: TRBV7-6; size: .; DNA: TGTGCCAGCAGCGGAGAAAGCGGGAGGGCCCGAAATGAGCAGTTCTTC; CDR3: CASSGESGRARNEQFF
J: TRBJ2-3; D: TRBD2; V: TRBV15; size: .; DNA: TGTGCCACCAGCCCCAGGAGGGAGGGTACAGATACGCAGTATTTT; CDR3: CATSPRREGTDTQYF
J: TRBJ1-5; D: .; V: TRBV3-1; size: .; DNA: TGTGCCAGCAGCCAAGGGACAGATGATCAGCCCCAGCATTTT; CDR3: CASSQGTDDQPQHF
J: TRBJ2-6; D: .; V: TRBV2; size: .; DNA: TGTGCCAGCAGGCCCCGGGATTTCTCTGGGGCCAACGTCCTGACTTTC; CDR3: CASRPRDFSGANVLTF
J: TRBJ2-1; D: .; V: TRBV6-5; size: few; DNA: TGTGCCAGCAGTTACGATGGGGGGGCTTCCTACAATGAGCAGTTCTTC; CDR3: CASSYDGGASYNEQFF
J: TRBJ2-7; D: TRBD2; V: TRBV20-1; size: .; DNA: TGCAGTGCAACGGGACTAGCCTACGAGCAGTACTTC; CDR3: CSATGLAYEQYF
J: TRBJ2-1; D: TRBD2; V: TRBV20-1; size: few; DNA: TGCAGTGCTCGAGGGACTAGCGGGGGGACCGCGCATTCCTACAATGAGCAGTTCTTC; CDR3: CSARGTSGGTAHSYNEQFF
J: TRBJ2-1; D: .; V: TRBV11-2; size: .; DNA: TGTGCCAGCAGCTCCACACCCTTCTACAATGAGCAGTTCTTC; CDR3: CASSSTPFYNEQFF
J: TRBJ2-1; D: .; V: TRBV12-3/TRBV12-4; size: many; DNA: TGTGCCAGCAGTCCTCGGAGTAATGAGCAGTTCTTC; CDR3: CASSPRSNEQFF
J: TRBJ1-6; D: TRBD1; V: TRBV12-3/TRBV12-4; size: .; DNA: TGTGCCGTCGGACAGGGGGCTTCACCCCTCCACTTT; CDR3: CAVGQGASPLHF
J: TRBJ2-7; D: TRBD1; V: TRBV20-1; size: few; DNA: TGCAGTGCTACAGGACAGGGCTACGAGCAGTACTTC; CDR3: CSATGQGYEQYF
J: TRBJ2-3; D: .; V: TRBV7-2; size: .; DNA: TGTGCCGGCGGACTCTGGGATACGCAGTATTTT; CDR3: CAGGLWDTQYF
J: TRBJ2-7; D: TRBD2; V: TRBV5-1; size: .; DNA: TGCGCCAGCGGACTCCCCGGTACGGGGAGGGGCGAGCAGTACTTC; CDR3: CASGLPGTGRGEQYF
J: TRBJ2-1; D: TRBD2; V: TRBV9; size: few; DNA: TGTGCCAGCAGCATGGGACTATCGAACAATGAGCAGTTCTTC; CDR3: CASSMGLSNNEQFF